This T cell receptor beta chain appears in the sequencing data of a study of blood T cells in healthy people across ages (dated by TCRdb to about 2015). General notes on the study: In model experiments, roughly one uniquely barcoded TCR beta cDNA molecule per two T cells was captured by template switching. Four age groups were formed from the donors: young (average roughly 16 years), middle-aged (approximately 40), aged (around 62) and long-lived (about 75). To avoid experimental bias, donors of different ages were spread randomly across the sequencing lanes. To track age-related changes in TCR beta repertoire diversity, the study relied on deep sequencing normalized with unique cDNA molecular identifiers. The study analyzed two additional independent replicas of 1 million unique cDNA reads from the same blood draw for two donors, one aged 18 to 30 and one aged 80 or older. Study-wide findings and limitations: A strong correlation was found between observed TCR beta diversity and the percentage of naive T cells measured by flow cytometry. Estimates of total diversity from one million sequenced T cells were regarded as lower bounds and underestimates. Because donor CMV infection status was unknown, age-related changes in expanded clonotypes were potentially confounded. The long-lived group showed more naive CD4+ T cells, fewer expanded clones and increased TCR diversity than the aged group, suggesting age selection. Because profiling used bulk unsorted PBMCs, naive and antigen-experienced compartments could not be compared conclusively. Observed TCR beta diversity per million T cells fell roughly linearly with age, and a significant reduction was already apparent by age approximately 41.

Note on this clonotype: This clone's antigen is unknown. Base qualities were left out, and no much larger clone turns up one base away.

Here V drops 5 bases and J drops 8 bases, and the junction holds 7 bases not matched to any gene. As encoded in the germline V gene, CDR1 is SGHVS while CDR2 is FNYEAQ. The CDR3 starts with the cysteine, ends with the phenylalanine, and has 14 residues. Of the read, only the CDR3 DNA is kept; its 42 bases are in frame from base 1. The protocol used for the library was 5' RACE. The data were produced on an Illumina HiSeq 2500. A second PCR of roughly 7 to 12 cycles was run with a J-beta primer mix and a sample-barcoded 5' primer. A unique molecular identifier was introduced onto each TCR beta cDNA molecule by a template-switch 5' adaptor carrying 12 random nucleotides. At least 2.5 million CDR3-containing paired-end reads were obtained from each sample. The Mint cDNA synthesis kit, primed by a TRBC-specific oligonucleotide, was used to synthesize first-strand cDNA from all RNA. Following uracil-DNA glycosylase treatment, a first 18-cycle PCR with universal primers M1SS and BC2_uni_R was performed on all cDNA. The paper's processing steps were these. For normalization, 1 million high-quality reads, each with a distinct molecular identifier, were randomly selected from each sample. Reads sharing molecular identifiers were discarded rather than binned into consensus sequences. MiTCR, set to a Q25 quality threshold and the strictest error-elimination algorithm, was used for CDR3 identification, clonotype clustering and error correction. A nonparametric unseen species model using Euler transformation provided a lower-bound estimate of total TCR beta diversity. Clones were called with MiXCR by TCRdb after fastp trimmed the public reads at Q25, and only in-frame beta chains were retained. Under each unique CDR3 protein, matching rows form one entry showing the most common genes and DNA. TCRdb assigned the V and J calls; the authors' analysis was not used. The sample has fewer than 950,000 distinct CDR3 sequences on record, around half of them singletons. The ten biggest clones cover 40% to 50% of the sample.

The donors were roughly 38 Caucasian individuals from Russia, aged roughly 6 to 100 years, who were systemically healthy. Ten milliliters of peripheral blood were drawn from each donor into EDTA-treated Vacutainer tubes. PBMCs were isolated by Ficoll-Paque density-gradient centrifugation, with at least 6 million obtained per sample. Total RNA was extracted from PBMCs with Trizol reagent, with at least 5 micrograms obtained per sample. The percentages of naive CD45RAhigh/CD27high T cells were determined by flow cytometry on a PBMC aliquot from every donor. Here the chain combines TRBV7-6 and TRBJ1-4, and TRBD1 matches 8 of the central bases. The receptor comes from a man at least 80 years old in good health. Material for sequencing was blood. The DNA is TGTGCCAGCAGCAAACAGGGGGGATACGAAAAACTGTTTTTT. Translation gives CASSKQGGYEKLFF.